The sequence of this TCR beta chain was determined in a study of cytomegalovirus exposure and HLA in healthy donors. Study-level points and caveats: A subsequent analysis found that TCR clusters from the first cohort also tended to co-occur in the 90 to 150 validation repertoires, with roughly 95% of cluster scores above 0.

This clone has a single count. Its specificity is not known. V lost 2 bases and J lost 6, with 8 bases in between. The CDR3 length is 11 residues. Germline loops: CDR1 GTSNPN, CDR2 SVGIG (reference sequence). Method: immunoSEQ multiplex PCR; TCRdb's copy keeps in-frame clones and lacks some. Found here are about 73,000 clones, around 95% of them singletons; the top ten hold 3% to 3.5%. This receptor was taken from a man between 18 and 29 years old in good health and CMV-seronegative. The rearrangement links TRBV30 to TRBJ2-7; D call uncertain. The sample was PBMCs. The CDR3 DNA reads TGTGCCTGGAGTCTTGCCGGCGAGCAGTACTTC. It translates to CAWSLAGEQYF.